A selection of T cell receptor beta chains follows, all from one sample in a study of blood T cell repertoires in COVID-19. Here immunoSEQ multiplex PCR was the method, and the copy in TCRdb shows in-frame clones only, minus some. The table lists roughly 250,000 clones, 70% to 85% of them singletons. Sequencing used peripheral blood. These receptors were collected from an elderly woman with acute or convalescent COVID-19. The CDR3 runs from the conserved cysteine through the conserved F or W. The D gene is left open where the match is weak. Clone size is stated in some rows and not others, as once, few, many or a class when expanded.

V gene: TRBV6-5; J gene: TRBJ1-1; clone size: once; D gene: TRBD1; CDR3 protein: CASTTGGGTEAFF; CDR3 DNA: TGTGCCAGCACCACAGGGGGGGGCACTGAAGCTTTCTTT
V gene: TRBV27; J gene: TRBJ2-1; clone size: .; D gene: .; CDR3 protein: CASSSLNEQFF; CDR3 DNA: TGTGCCAGCAGCTCCCTCAATGAGCAGTTCTTC
V gene: TRBV27; J gene: TRBJ2-2; clone size: .; D gene: TRBD2; CDR3 protein: CASSLSGLAGGNTGELFF; CDR3 DNA: TGTGCCAGCAGTTTATCGGGACTAGCGGGAGGGAACACCGGGGAGCTGTTTTTT
V gene: TRBV12-3/TRBV12-4; J gene: TRBJ2-3; clone size: .; D gene: .; CDR3 protein: CASSFGTPDTQYF; CDR3 DNA: TGTGCCAGCAGTTTCGGGACTCCAGATACGCAGTATTTT
V gene: TRBV19; J gene: TRBJ1-5; clone size: once; D gene: TRBD1; CDR3 protein: CASRGDPTGVNQPQHF; CDR3 DNA: TGTGCCAGTAGGGGCGATCCCACAGGGGTCAATCAGCCCCAGCATTTT
V gene: TRBV4-1; J gene: TRBJ1-1; clone size: .; D gene: TRBD1; CDR3 protein: CASSQDFTGTGRTEAFF; CDR3 DNA: TGCGCCAGCAGCCAAGATTTTACGGGGACAGGGCGGACTGAAGCTTTCTTT
V gene: TRBV5-4; J gene: TRBJ1-3; clone size: once; D gene: .; CDR3 protein: CASSLAEQGRNTIYF; CDR3 DNA: TGTGCCAGCAGCTTGGCCGAACAGGGAAGAAACACCATATATTTT
V gene: TRBV10-3; J gene: TRBJ2-1; clone size: once; D gene: .; CDR3 protein: CAISVGREYNEQFF; CDR3 DNA: TGTGCCATCAGTGTTGGCAGGGAATACAATGAGCAGTTCTTC
V gene: TRBV28; J gene: TRBJ1-2; clone size: .; D gene: TRBD1; CDR3 protein: CASSRPRGHGYTF; CDR3 DNA: TGTGCCAGCAGTCGGCCCAGGGGGCATGGCTACACCTTC
V gene: TRBV9; J gene: TRBJ1-2; clone size: .; D gene: TRBD1; CDR3 protein: CASSVVAADRAYGYTF; CDR3 DNA: TGTGCCAGCAGCGTAGTAGCCGCGGACAGGGCGTATGGCTACACCTTC
V gene: TRBV28; J gene: TRBJ2-5; clone size: few; D gene: .; CDR3 protein: CASSSYARPQYF; CDR3 DNA: TGTGCCAGCAGTTCTTACGCTAGGCCCCAGTACTTC
V gene: TRBV6-2/TRBV6-3; J gene: TRBJ1-2; clone size: .; D gene: TRBD1; CDR3 protein: CASSYGDSPGYTF; CDR3 DNA: TGTGCCAGCAGTTACGGGGACAGCCCGGGCTACACCTTC
V gene: TRBV25-1; J gene: TRBJ1-4; clone size: .; D gene: .; CDR3 protein: CASSQKGGLSGVGEKLFF; CDR3 DNA: TGTGCCAGCAGTCAGAAGGGGGGGCTCTCGGGAGTGGGAGAAAAACTGTTTTTT
V gene: TRBV12-3/TRBV12-4; J gene: TRBJ1-3; clone size: .; D gene: .; CDR3 protein: CASRPTRDTIYF; CDR3 DNA: TGTGCCAGCAGACCAACTCGGGACACCATATATTTT
V gene: TRBV15; J gene: TRBJ2-5; clone size: .; D gene: .; CDR3 protein: CATSSLGQRETQYF; CDR3 DNA: TGTGCCACCAGCAGCTTAGGACAGCGAGAGACCCAGTACTTC
V gene: TRBV19; J gene: TRBJ2-7; clone size: .; D gene: TRBD2; CDR3 protein: CASRLSGGGYEQYF; CDR3 DNA: TGTGCCAGTAGGCTGAGCGGGGGAGGTTACGAGCAGTACTTC
V gene: TRBV4-2; J gene: TRBJ1-4; clone size: .; D gene: TRBD1; CDR3 protein: CASSQGNVGGQGLILEKLFF; CDR3 DNA: TGTGCCAGCAGCCAAGGCAATGTTGGGGGACAGGGGTTAATCCTTGAAAAACTGTTTTTT
V gene: TRBV18; J gene: TRBJ1-1; clone size: .; D gene: .; CDR3 protein: CASSPVQGAIEAFF; CDR3 DNA: TGTGCCAGCTCACCTGTCCAGGGCGCAATTGAAGCTTTCTTT
V gene: TRBV14; J gene: TRBJ1-6; clone size: many; D gene: .; CDR3 protein: CASSKTGRGSNSPLHF; CDR3 DNA: TGTGCCAGCAGTAAGACGGGCCGGGGGAGTAATTCACCCCTCCACTTT
V gene: TRBV5-6; J gene: TRBJ2-2; clone size: .; D gene: .; CDR3 protein: CASSFLDSGSGELFF; CDR3 DNA: TGTGCCAGCAGCTTCCTGGACAGTGGAAGCGGGGAGCTGTTTTTT
V gene: TRBV2; J gene: TRBJ2-2; clone size: .; D gene: .; CDR3 protein: CATTVQINTGELFF; CDR3 DNA: TGTGCCACAACCGTACAGATAAACACCGGGGAGCTGTTTTTT
V gene: TRBV5-8; J gene: TRBJ2-1; clone size: few; D gene: TRBD1; CDR3 protein: CASSLAIGTGFQDEQFF; CDR3 DNA: TGTGCCAGCAGCTTGGCGATCGGGACAGGGTTTCAGGATGAGCAGTTCTTC
V gene: TRBV18; J gene: TRBJ2-1; clone size: .; D gene: TRBD1; CDR3 protein: CASFQGAASYNEQFF; CDR3 DNA: TGTGCCAGCTTCCAGGGGGCAGCCTCCTACAATGAGCAGTTCTTC
V gene: TRBV7-2; J gene: TRBJ1-3; clone size: .; D gene: TRBD1; CDR3 protein: CASSVTGTAGNTIYF; CDR3 DNA: TGTGCCAGCAGCGTGACCGGGACAGCTGGAAACACCATATATTTT
V gene: TRBV7-8; J gene: TRBJ1-2; clone size: .; D gene: TRBD1; CDR3 protein: CASSFRGDYGYTF; CDR3 DNA: TGTGCCAGCAGCTTCAGGGGGGACTATGGCTACACCTTC
V gene: TRBV7-6; J gene: TRBJ2-7; clone size: .; D gene: .; CDR3 protein: CASSPQGRDSDEQYF; CDR3 DNA: TGTGCCAGCAGCCCGCAGGGCAGGGATTCCGACGAGCAGTACTTC
V gene: TRBV10-3; J gene: TRBJ1-3; clone size: .; D gene: TRBD1; CDR3 protein: CAISDRGHSGNTIYF; CDR3 DNA: TGTGCCATCAGTGACAGGGGGCACTCTGGAAACACCATATATTTT
V gene: TRBV24-1; J gene: TRBJ2-2; clone size: .; D gene: TRBD2; CDR3 protein: CATSDPSGNTGELFF; CDR3 DNA: TGTGCCACCAGTGATCCTAGCGGTAACACCGGGGAGCTGTTTTTT
V gene: TRBV18; J gene: TRBJ1-1; clone size: .; D gene: .; CDR3 protein: CASSPQDRNTEAFF; CDR3 DNA: TGTGCCAGCTCACCGCAGGACAGGAACACTGAAGCTTTCTTT
V gene: TRBV12-5; J gene: TRBJ2-5; clone size: .; D gene: TRBD2; CDR3 protein: CASGFGAGGQETQYF; CDR3 DNA: TGTGCTAGTGGTTTCGGAGCGGGAGGGCAAGAGACCCAGTACTTC
V gene: TRBV5-1; J gene: TRBJ2-3; clone size: .; D gene: .; CDR3 protein: CASRMGQGTDTQYF; CDR3 DNA: TGCGCCAGCAGAATGGGACAAGGCACAGATACGCAGTATTTT
V gene: TRBV5-1; J gene: TRBJ1-2; clone size: .; D gene: .; CDR3 protein: CASAESGERGYTF; CDR3 DNA: TGCGCCAGCGCCGAGTCGGGTGAACGTGGCTACACCTTC
V gene: TRBV5-1; J gene: TRBJ1-2; clone size: .; D gene: .; CDR3 protein: CASSLDTSRGYTF; CDR3 DNA: TGCGCCAGCAGCTTGGACACCTCTAGAGGCTACACCTTC
V gene: TRBV15; J gene: TRBJ1-2; clone size: .; D gene: TRBD1; CDR3 protein: CATSHWDRGNYGYTF; CDR3 DNA: TGTGCCACCAGCCACTGGGACAGGGGGAACTATGGCTACACCTTC
V gene: TRBV3-1/TRBV3-2; J gene: TRBJ1-2; clone size: .; D gene: TRBD1; CDR3 protein: CASSPPRDRGLGGYTF; CDR3 DNA: TGTGCCAGCAGCCCTCCCCGGGACAGGGGGCTGGGTGGCTACACCTTC
V gene: TRBV5-1; J gene: TRBJ2-2; clone size: .; D gene: .; CDR3 protein: CASTLGAPNTGELFF; CDR3 DNA: TGCGCCAGCACCTTGGGGGCCCCGAACACCGGGGAGCTGTTTTTT
V gene: TRBV7-6; J gene: TRBJ2-2; clone size: .; D gene: .; CDR3 protein: CASSLVSNTGELFF; CDR3 DNA: TGTGCCAGCAGCTTAGTCAGTAACACCGGGGAGCTGTTTTTT
V gene: TRBV2; J gene: TRBJ1-5; clone size: .; D gene: .; CDR3 protein: CASSPEGGSNQPQHF; CDR3 DNA: TGTGCCAGCAGTCCCGAGGGGGGGAGCAATCAGCCCCAGCATTTT
V gene: TRBV2; J gene: TRBJ2-2; clone size: .; D gene: .; CDR3 protein: CASSEYSDRTGELFF; CDR3 DNA: TGTGCCAGCAGTGAATATTCCGATAGAACCGGGGAGCTGTTTTTT
V gene: TRBV7-9; J gene: TRBJ1-6; clone size: .; D gene: .; CDR3 protein: CASSFPGVGSPLHF; CDR3 DNA: TGTGCCAGCAGCTTCCCGGGGGTTGGTTCACCCCTCCACTTT
V gene: TRBV15; J gene: TRBJ1-6; clone size: many; D gene: TRBD1; CDR3 protein: CATSRAGTGNSPLHF; CDR3 DNA: TGTGCCACCAGCAGAGCCGGGACAGGGAATTCACCCCTCCACTTT
V gene: TRBV28; J gene: TRBJ2-2; clone size: .; D gene: TRBD1; CDR3 protein: CASSFRGFLGELFF; CDR3 DNA: TGTGCCAGCAGTTTCAGGGGGTTCCTCGGGGAGCTGTTTTTT